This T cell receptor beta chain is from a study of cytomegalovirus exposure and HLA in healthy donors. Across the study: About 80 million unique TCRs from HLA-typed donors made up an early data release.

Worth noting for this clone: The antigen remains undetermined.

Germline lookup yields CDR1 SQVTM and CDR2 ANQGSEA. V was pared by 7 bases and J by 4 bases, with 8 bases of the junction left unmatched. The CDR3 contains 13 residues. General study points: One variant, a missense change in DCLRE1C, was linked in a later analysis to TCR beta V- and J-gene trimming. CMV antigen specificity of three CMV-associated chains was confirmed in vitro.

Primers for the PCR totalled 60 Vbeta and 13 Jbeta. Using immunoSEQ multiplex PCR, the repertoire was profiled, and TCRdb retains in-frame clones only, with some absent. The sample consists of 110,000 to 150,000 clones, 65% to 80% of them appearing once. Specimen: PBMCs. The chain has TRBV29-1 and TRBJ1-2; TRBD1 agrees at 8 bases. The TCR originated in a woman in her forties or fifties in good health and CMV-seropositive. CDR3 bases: TGCAGCGCTTACAGGGGGTCGGGCTATGGCTACACCTTC. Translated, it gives CSAYRGSGYGYTF.